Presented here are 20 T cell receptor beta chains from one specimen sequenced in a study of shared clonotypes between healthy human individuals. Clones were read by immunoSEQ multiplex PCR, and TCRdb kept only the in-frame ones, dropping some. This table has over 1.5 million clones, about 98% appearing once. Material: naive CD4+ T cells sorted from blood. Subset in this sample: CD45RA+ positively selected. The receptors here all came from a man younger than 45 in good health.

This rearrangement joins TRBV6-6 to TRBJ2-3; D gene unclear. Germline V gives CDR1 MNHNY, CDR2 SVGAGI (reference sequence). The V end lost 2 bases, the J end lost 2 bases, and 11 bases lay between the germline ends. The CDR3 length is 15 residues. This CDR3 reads CASSYGRTITDTQYF. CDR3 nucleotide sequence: TGTGCCAGCAGTTACGGTAGGACGATCACAGATACGCAGTATTTT.

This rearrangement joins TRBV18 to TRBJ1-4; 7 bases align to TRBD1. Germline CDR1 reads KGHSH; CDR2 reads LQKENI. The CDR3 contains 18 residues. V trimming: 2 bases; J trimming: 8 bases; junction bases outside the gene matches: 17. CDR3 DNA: TGTGCCAGCTCACCAAATCTGCTTTCGGGACAGCGACGGGAAAAACTGTTTTTT. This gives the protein CASSPNLLSGQRREKLFF.

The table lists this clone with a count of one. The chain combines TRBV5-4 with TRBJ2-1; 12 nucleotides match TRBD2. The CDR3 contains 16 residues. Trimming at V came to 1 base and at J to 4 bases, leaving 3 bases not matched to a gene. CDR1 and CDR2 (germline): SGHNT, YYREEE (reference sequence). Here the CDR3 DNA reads TGTGCCAGCAGCTTGCCTAGCGGGAGGGATTACAATGAGCAGTTCTTC. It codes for CASSLPSGRDYNEQFF.

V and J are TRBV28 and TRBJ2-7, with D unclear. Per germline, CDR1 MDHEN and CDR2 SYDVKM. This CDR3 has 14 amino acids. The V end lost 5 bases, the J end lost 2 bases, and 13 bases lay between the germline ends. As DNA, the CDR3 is TGTGCCAGCAGTACACCCTCCAGAACCTACGAGCAGTACTTC. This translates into CASSTPSRTYEQYF.

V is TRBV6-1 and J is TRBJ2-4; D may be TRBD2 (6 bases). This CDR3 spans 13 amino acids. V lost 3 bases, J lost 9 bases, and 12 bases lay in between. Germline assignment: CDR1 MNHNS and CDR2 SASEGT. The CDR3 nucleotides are TGTGCCAGCAGTGACACTCCCGGGGGCATTCAGTACTTC. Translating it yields CASSDTPGGIQYF.

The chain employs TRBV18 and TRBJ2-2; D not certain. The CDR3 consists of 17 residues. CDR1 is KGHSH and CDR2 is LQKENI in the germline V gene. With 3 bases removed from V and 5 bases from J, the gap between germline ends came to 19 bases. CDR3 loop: CASSPTNGQVRTGELFF. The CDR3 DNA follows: TGTGCCAGCTCACCGACCAACGGGCAAGTAAGAACCGGGGAGCTGTTTTTT.

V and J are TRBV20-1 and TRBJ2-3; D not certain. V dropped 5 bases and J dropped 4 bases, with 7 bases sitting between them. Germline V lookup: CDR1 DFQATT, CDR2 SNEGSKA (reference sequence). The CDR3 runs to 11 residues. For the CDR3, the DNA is TGCAGTGCTTCGCCCGCAGATACGCAGTATTTT. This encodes CSASPADTQYF.

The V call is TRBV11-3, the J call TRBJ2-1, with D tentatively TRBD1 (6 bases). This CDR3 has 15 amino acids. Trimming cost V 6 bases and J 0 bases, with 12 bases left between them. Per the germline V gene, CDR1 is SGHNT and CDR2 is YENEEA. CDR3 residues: CASSPDRTSYNEQFF. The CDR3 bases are TGTGCCAGCAGTCCCGACAGGACCTCCTACAATGAGCAGTTCTTC.

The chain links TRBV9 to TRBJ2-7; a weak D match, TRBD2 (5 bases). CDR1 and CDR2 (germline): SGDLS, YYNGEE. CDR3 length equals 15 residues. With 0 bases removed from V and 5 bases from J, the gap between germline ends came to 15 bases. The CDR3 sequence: CASSVDPGPGNEQYF. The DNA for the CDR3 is TGTGCCAGCAGCGTAGATCCAGGCCCGGGAAACGAGCAGTACTTC.

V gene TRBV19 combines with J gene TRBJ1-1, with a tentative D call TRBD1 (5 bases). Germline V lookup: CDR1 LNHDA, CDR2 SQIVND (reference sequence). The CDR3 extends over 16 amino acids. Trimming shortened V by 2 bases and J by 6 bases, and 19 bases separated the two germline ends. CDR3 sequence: CASSILPQDRIPEAFF. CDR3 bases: TGTGCCAGTAGTATACTACCACAGGACCGTATCCCTGAAGCTTTCTTT.

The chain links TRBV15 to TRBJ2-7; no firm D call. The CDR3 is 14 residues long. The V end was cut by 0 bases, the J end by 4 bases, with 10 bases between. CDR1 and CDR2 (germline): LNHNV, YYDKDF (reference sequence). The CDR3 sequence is CATSRERNSYEQYF. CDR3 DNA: TGTGCCACCAGCAGAGAAAGGAATTCGTACGAGCAGTACTTC.

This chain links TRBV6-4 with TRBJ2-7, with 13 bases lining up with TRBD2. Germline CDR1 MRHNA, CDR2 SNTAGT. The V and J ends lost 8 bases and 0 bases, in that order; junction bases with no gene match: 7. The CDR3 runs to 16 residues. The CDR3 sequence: CASVTGTSGDSYEQYF. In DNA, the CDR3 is TGTGCCAGCGTCACCGGGACTAGCGGGGACTCCTACGAGCAGTACTTC.

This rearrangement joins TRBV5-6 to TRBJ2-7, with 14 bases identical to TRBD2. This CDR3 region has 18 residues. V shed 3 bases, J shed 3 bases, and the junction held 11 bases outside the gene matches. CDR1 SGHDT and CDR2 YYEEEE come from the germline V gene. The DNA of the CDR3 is TGTGCCAGCAGCTGGGGACTAGCGGGGGAAGGGACACTCTACGAGCAGTACTTC. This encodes CASSWGLAGEGTLYEQYF.

CDR3 DNA sequence: TGTGCCAGCAGCTTAGGTTGGGCGGGGAACTACGAGCAGTACTTC. Translation: CASSLGWAGNYEQYF. The gene calls are TRBV7-2 and TRBJ2-7; perhaps TRBD2 as D (6 bases). Germline V lookup: CDR1 SGHTA, CDR2 FQGNSA. Trimming pared 1 base from V and 3 bases from J, leaving 13 bases between. The CDR3 covers 15 residues. Full variable domain (outside the CDR3, taken from reference TRBV7-2 and TRBJ2-7): GAGVSQSPSNKVTEKGKDVELRCDPISGHTALYWYRQSLGQGLEFLIYFQGNSAPDKSGLPSDRFSAERTGGSVSTLTIQRTQQEDSAVYLCASSLGWAGNYEQYFGPGTRLTVT.

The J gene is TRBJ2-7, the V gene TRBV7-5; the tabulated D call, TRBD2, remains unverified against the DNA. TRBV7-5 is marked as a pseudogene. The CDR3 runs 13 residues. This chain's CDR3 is CVRSLRTTYEQYF. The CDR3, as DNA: TGTGTCAGAAGCCTGCGGACTACCTACGAGCAGTACTTC.

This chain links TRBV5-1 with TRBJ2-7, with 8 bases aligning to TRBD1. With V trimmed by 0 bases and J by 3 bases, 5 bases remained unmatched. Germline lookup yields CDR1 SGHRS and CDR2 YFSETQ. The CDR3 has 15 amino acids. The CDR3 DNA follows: TGCGCCAGCAGCTTGGTGGGGACAGGAATCTACGAGCAGTACTTC. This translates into CASSLVGTGIYEQYF. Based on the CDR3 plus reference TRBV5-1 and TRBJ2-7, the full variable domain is KAGVTQTPRYLIKTRGQQVTLSCSPISGHRSVSWYQQTPGQGLQFLFEYFSETQRNKGNFPGRFSGRQFSNSRSEMNVSTLELGDSALYLCASSLVGTGIYEQYFGPGTRLTVT.

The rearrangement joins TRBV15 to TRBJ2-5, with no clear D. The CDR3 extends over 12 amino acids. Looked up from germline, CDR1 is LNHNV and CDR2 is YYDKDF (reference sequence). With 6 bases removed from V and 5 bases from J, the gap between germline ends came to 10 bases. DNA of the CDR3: TGTGCCACCAGAACAGATGGCGAGACCCAGTACTTC. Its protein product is CATRTDGETQYF. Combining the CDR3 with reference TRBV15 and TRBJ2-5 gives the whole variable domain DAMVIQNPRYQVTQFGKPVTLSCSQTLNHNVMYWYQQKSSQAPKLLFHYYDKDFNNEADTPDNFQSRRPNTSFCFLDIRSPGLGDTAMYLCATRTDGETQYFGPGTRLLVL.

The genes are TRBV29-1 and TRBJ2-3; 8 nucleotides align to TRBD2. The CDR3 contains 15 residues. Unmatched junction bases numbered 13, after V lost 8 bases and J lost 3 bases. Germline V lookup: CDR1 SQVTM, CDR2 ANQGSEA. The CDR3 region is CSSIAGRAVTDTQYF. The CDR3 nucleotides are TGCAGCTCGATAGCGGGACGAGCTGTGACAGATACGCAGTATTTT.

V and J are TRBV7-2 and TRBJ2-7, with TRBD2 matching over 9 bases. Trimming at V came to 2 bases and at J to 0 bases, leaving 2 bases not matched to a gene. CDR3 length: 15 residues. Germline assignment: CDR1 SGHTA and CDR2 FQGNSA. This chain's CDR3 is CASSLRTSASYEQYF. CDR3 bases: TGTGCCAGCAGCTTAAGGACTAGCGCCTCCTACGAGCAGTACTTC.

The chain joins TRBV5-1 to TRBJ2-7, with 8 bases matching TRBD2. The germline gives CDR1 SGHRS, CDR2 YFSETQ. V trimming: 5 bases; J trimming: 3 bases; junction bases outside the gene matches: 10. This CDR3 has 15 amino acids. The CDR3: CASRSNLAGGYEQYF. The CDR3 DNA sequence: TGCGCCAGCAGGTCTAATTTGGCGGGAGGCTACGAGCAGTACTTC. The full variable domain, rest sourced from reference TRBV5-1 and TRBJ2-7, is KAGVTQTPRYLIKTRGQQVTLSCSPISGHRSVSWYQQTPGQGLQFLFEYFSETQRNKGNFPGRFSGRQFSNSRSEMNVSTLELGDSALYLCASRSNLAGGYEQYFGPGTRLTVT.